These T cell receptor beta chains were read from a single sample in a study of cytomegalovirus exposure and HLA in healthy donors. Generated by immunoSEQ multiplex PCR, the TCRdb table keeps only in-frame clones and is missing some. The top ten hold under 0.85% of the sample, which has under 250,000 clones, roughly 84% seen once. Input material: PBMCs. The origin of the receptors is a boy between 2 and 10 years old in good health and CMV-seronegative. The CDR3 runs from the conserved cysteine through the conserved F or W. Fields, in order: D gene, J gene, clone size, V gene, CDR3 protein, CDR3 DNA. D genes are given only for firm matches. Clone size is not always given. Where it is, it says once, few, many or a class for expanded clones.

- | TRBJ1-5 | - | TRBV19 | CASMSGGTILPQPQHF | TGTGCCAGTATGTCGGGGGGCACTATCCTTCCTCAGCCCCAGCATTTT
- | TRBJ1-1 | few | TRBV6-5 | CASSYSPGTEAFF | TGTGCCAGCAGTTACTCTCCCGGCACTGAAGCTTTCTTT
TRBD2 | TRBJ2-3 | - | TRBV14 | CASSQVIGTSGFYTQYF | TGTGCCAGCAGCCAAGTTATCGGGACTAGCGGCTTTTATACGCAGTATTTT
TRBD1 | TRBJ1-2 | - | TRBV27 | CASSLQGNYGYTF | TGTGCCAGCAGTCTACAGGGGAACTATGGCTACACCTTC
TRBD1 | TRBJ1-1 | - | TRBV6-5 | CASSSTTGTGIEAFF | TGTGCCAGCAGTTCAACGACCGGGACAGGCATTGAAGCTTTCTTT
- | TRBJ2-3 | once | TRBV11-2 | CASSLVPHSTDTQYF | TGTGCCAGCAGCTTAGTCCCACACAGCACAGATACGCAGTATTTT
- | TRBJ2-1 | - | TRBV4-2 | CASSHGLAANEQFF | TGTGCCAGCAGCCACGGGCTAGCAGCCAATGAGCAGTTCTTC
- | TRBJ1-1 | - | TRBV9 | CASSRGSDTEAFF | TGTGCCAGCAGCAGGGGGTCGGACACTGAAGCTTTCTTT
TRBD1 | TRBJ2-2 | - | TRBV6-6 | CASSSNRQGRTGELFF | TGTGCCAGCAGCTCCAACCGACAGGGGAGGACCGGGGAGCTGTTTTTT
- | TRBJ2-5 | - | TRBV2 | CASSEFWRGAGTEAGGTQYF | TGTGCCAGCAGTGAATTTTGGAGGGGTGCTGGGACAGAGGCCGGTGGGACCCAGTACTTC
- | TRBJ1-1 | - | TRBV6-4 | CASSAGWGANTEAFF | TGTGCCAGCAGCGCCGGTTGGGGAGCGAACACTGAAGCTTTCTTT
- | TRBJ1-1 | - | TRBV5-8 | CASSLDREAFF | TGTGCCAGCAGCTTGGACAGAGAAGCTTTCTTT
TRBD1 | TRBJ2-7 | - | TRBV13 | CASSKTGGYYEQYF | TGTGCCAGCAGTAAGACAGGGGGATACTACGAGCAGTACTTC
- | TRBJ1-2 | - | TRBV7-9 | CSSSLAGQGGSGYTF | TGTTCCAGCAGCTTAGCGGGGCAGGGAGGTAGTGGCTACACCTTC
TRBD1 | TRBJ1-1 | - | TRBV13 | CASSSRQGFTEAFF | TGTGCCAGCAGCTCGAGACAGGGTTTTACTGAAGCTTTCTTT
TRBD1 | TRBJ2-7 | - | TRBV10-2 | CASSGQGRGYEQYF | TGCGCCAGCAGTGGACAGGGTAGGGGTTACGAGCAGTACTTC
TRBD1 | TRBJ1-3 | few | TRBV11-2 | CASSRVGGGNTIYF | TGTGCCAGCAGCCGTGTAGGGGGCGGAAACACCATATATTTT
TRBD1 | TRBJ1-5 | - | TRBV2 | CASSRGGQGKSQPQHF | TGTGCCAGCAGCCGAGGGGGACAGGGAAAGAGTCAGCCCCAGCATTTT
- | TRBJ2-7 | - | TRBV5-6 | CASSLGGSREQYF | TGTGCCAGCAGCTTGGGAGGGTCTCGGGAGCAGTACTTC
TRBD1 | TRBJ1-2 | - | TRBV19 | CASSTDRGMNGYTF | TGTGCCAGTAGTACCGACAGGGGAATGAATGGCTACACCTTC
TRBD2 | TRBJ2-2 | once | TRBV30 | CAYPGTSGITGELFF | TGTGCCTACCCCGGGACTAGCGGGATCACCGGGGAGCTGTTTTTT
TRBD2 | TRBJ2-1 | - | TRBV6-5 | CASSYSIAGALGGQFF | TGTGCCAGCAGTTACTCGATAGCGGGGGCTTTGGGGGGGCAGTTCTTC
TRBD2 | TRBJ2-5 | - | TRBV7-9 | CASSWRLAGSQETQYF | TGTGCCAGCAGTTGGAGACTAGCGGGCTCACAAGAGACCCAGTACTTC
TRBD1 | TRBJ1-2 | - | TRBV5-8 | CASSRTGDGGYGYTF | TGTGCCAGCAGCCGGACAGGTGATGGTGGCTATGGCTACACCTTC
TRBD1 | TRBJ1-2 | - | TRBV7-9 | CASSLGQGDGYTF | TGTGCCAGCAGCTTAGGACAGGGTGATGGCTACACCTTC
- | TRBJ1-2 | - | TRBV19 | CASSIDLKGRGGYTF | TGTGCCAGTAGTATAGATCTAAAAGGCAGGGGCGGCTACACCTTC
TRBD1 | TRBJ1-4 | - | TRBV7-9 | CASSSGGTEEKLFF | TGTGCCAGCAGCTCAGGAGGGACAGAGGAAAAACTGTTTTTT
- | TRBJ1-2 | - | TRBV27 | CASSEQGGHGYTF | TGTGCCAGCAGTGAACAGGGAGGGCATGGCTACACCTTC
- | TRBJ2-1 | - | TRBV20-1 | CSADRYNEQFF | TGCAGTGCAGACAGGTACAATGAGCAGTTCTTC
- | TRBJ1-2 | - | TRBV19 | CASSLGQIYGYTF | TGTGCCAGTAGTCTAGGACAGATCTATGGCTACACCTTC